These 24 T cell receptor beta chains were all obtained from the same sample, sequenced in a study of OX40 agonist ivuxolimab in advanced cancers. Some clones are missing from TCRdb's copy, which holds only in-frame ones; the method was immunoSEQ multiplex PCR. The table lists about 40,000 clones, 85% to 90% of them singletons. Sample: CD4+ or CD8+ T cells sorted from blood, taken in a trial of the OX40 agonist ivuxolimab. Source of these receptors: an adult with an advanced solid tumor such as melanoma, head and neck, liver or kidney cancer.

This sequence joins TRBV2 and TRBJ1-5, with D perhaps TRBD1 (6 bases). Germline values: CDR1 SNHLY, CDR2 FYNNEI. This CDR3 region has 13 residues. Deletions cut 9 bases from V and 3 bases from J, with 12 bases between. In DNA form, the CDR3 reads TGTGCCAGTCGCCGGGACAACAATCAGCCCCAGCATTTT. This translates into CASRRDNNQPQHF.

V usage is TRBV28 and J usage is TRBJ2-7, with D maybe TRBD2 (6 bases). The germline CDR1 and CDR2 sequences are MDHEN and SYDVKM. The V end was cut by 8 bases, the J end by 2 bases, with 19 bases between. The CDR3 length is 15 residues. CDR3 bases: TGTGCCAGCCCTCCCCGGGGGTTAGGTCCCTACGAGCAGTACTTC. This gives the protein CASPPRGLGPYEQYF.

The genes are TRBV25-1 and TRBJ1-2; D is uncertain. V lost 3 bases to trimming and J lost 6 bases, with 14 bases between them. The CDR3 contains 14 residues. Germline V gene sequence: CDR1 MGHDK, CDR2 SYGVNS. In DNA, the CDR3 is TGTGCCAGCAGTGATCCCCCCGAGATCCATGGCTACACCTTC. This sequence encodes CASSDPPEIHGYTF.

This chain joins TRBV10-3 and TRBJ2-3, with D possibly being TRBD2 (5 bases). CDR3 length: 17 residues. Germline CDR1 reads ENHRY; CDR2 reads SYGVKD. V was pared by 0 bases and J by 0 bases, with 13 bases between. CDR3 residues: CAISESPLRTSTDTQYF. DNA for the CDR3: TGTGCCATCAGTGAGTCCCCCTTGAGGACTAGCACAGATACGCAGTATTTT.

This rearrangement joins TRBV6-5 to TRBJ2-1, with a tentative D call TRBD2 (7 bases). The V gene's germline CDR1 is MNHEY and CDR2 SVGAGI. The CDR3 contains 13 residues. V gave up 3 bases and J gave up 12 bases, with 15 bases separating them. The CDR3 here is CASSYQGRAGQFF. The DNA of the CDR3 is TGTGCCAGCAGTTATCAGGGGAGGGCTGGGCAGTTCTTC.

The rearrangement joins TRBV25-1 to TRBJ1-4; 8 nucleotides align to TRBD1. The CDR3 is 12 amino acids. V was pared by 6 bases and J by 8 bases, with 2 bases of the junction left unmatched. Germline assignment: CDR1 MGHDK and CDR2 SYGVNS. CDR3 protein: CASSAGGEKLFF. The CDR3 region has the DNA TGTGCCAGCAGCGCAGGGGGCGAAAAACTGTTTTTT.

This clone was recorded a few times. V and J are TRBV5-4 and TRBJ2-4; D remains unclear. In germline, CDR1 is SGHNT, CDR2 YYREEE (reference sequence). CDR3 size: 12 residues. V dropped 4 bases and J dropped 7 bases, with 9 bases sitting between them. CDR3 loop: CASSPGQNIQYF. In nucleotides, the CDR3 is TGTGCCAGCAGCCCGGGCCAGAACATTCAGTACTTC.

The chain recombines TRBV27 with TRBJ2-7; TRBD1 matches 8 bases. Trimming cost V 2 bases and J 2 bases; bases outside gene matches: 5. CDR3 length: 15 residues. CDR1 and CDR2 (germline): MNHEY, SMNVEV (reference sequence). CDR3 coding DNA: TGTGCCAGCAGTTTAAAGGGGACAGGCGCCTACGAGCAGTACTTC. Its translation is CASSLKGTGAYEQYF.

This rearrangement joins TRBV5-1 to TRBJ2-2, with D perhaps matching TRBD1 or TRBD2 (6 bases each). The V gene's germline CDR1 is SGHRS and CDR2 YFSETQ. V lost 6 bases and J lost 1, with 13 bases in between. CDR3 size: 15 residues. This CDR3 is CASTLGGRNTGELFF. The CDR3 bases are TGCGCCAGCACCCTAGGGGGGAGGAACACCGGGGAGCTGTTTTTT.

The rearrangement uses TRBV5-4 and TRBJ1-1; TRBD1 matches at 7 bases. Germline CDR1 SGHNT, CDR2 YYREEE (reference sequence). Trimming removed 4 bases from V and 7 bases from J; junction bases left unmatched: 19. CDR3 length: 17 amino acids. The CDR3 DNA follows: TGTGCCAGCAGCCCTGACAGGGTGGTGTTGAGTATGGGTGAAGCTTTCTTT. Translating gives CASSPDRVVLSMGEAFF.

The rearrangement uses TRBV2 and TRBJ1-5; possible D gene TRBD1, 5 bases. The CDR3 extends over 14 amino acids. Trimming removed 11 bases from V and 4 bases from J, with 18 bases in between. Per the germline V gene, CDR1 is SNHLY and CDR2 is FYNNEI. CDR3 nucleotides: TGTGCCTCTGTGCTGGGTGAGGGGAATCAGCCCCAGCATTTT. This translates into CASVLGEGNQPQHF.

The chain carries TRBV7-2 and TRBJ1-2; D uncertain. Deletions cut 1 base from V and 4 bases from J, with 16 bases between. The germline V gene has CDR1 SGHTA and CDR2 FQGNSA. There are 16 residues in the CDR3. This CDR3 reads CASSLGNPATIYGYTF. The CDR3 bases are TGTGCCAGCAGCTTAGGGAACCCGGCGACCATCTATGGCTACACCTTC.

The chain combines TRBV9 with TRBJ1-1; 8 nucleotides align to TRBD1. CDR1 is SGDLS, CDR2 YYNGEE, per germline. CDR3 length: 14 amino acids. Trimming took 3 bases from V and 1 from J; bases not matched to a gene: 2. Here the CDR3 reads CASSAGTGNTEAFF. CDR3 coding DNA: TGTGCCAGCAGCGCCGGGACAGGGAACACTGAAGCTTTCTTT.

V is TRBV20-1 and J is TRBJ1-1; D gene unclear. CDR1 and CDR2 from the germline V gene are DFQATT and SNEGSKA (reference sequence). The CDR3 sequence is 11 residues long. V was clipped by 1 base and J by 8 bases, with 8 bases between them. The CDR3 is CSARVAVEAFF. For the CDR3, the DNA is TGCAGTGCTAGAGTTGCCGTAGAAGCTTTCTTT.

V gene TRBV14 combines with J gene TRBJ2-3, with 7 bases identical to TRBD1. The CDR3 sequence is 16 residues long. J gave up 2 bases and V 4 bases, and 9 bases lay outside the gene matches. Germline V gene lookup returns CDR1 SGHDN and CDR2 FVKESK. CDR3 protein: CASSRPAGGLTDTQYF. DNA for the CDR3: TGTGCCAGCAGCCGGCCCGCAGGGGGTCTCACAGATACGCAGTATTTT.

The gene calls are TRBV5-6 and TRBJ1-5; 7 bases map to TRBD1. The J segment lost 3 bases and the V segment lost 5 bases, leaving 5 bases of the junction unmatched. The CDR3 loop spans 14 amino acids. Germline V gene lookup returns CDR1 SGHDT and CDR2 YYEEEE. The CDR3 DNA reads as TGTGCCAGCAGTCAGGGGGGTCTCAATCAGCCCCAGCATTTT. Protein product: CASSQGGLNQPQHF.

The chain has TRBV7-2 and TRBJ2-3; TRBD2 aligns across 8 bases. The germline CDR1 and CDR2 sequences are SGHTA and FQGNSA. The CDR3 runs 16 residues. The junction had 6 bases not matched to a gene; V was cut back by 3 bases and J by 1 base. The CDR3 coding sequence is TGTGCCAGCAGCTTGGGCTGGACTAGCCGCACAGATACGCAGTATTTT. Its translation is CASSLGWTSRTDTQYF.

The chain employs TRBV6-1 and TRBJ1-2; perhaps TRBD1 as D (5 bases). V was pared by 0 bases and J by 4 bases, with 21 bases between. The CDR3 contains 18 residues. From germline, CDR1 is MNHNS and CDR2 SASEGT. The CDR3 is CASSEASDRTPWGYGYTF. The CDR3 bases are TGTGCCAGCAGTGAAGCATCCGACCGGACACCGTGGGGCTATGGCTACACCTTC.

This chain links TRBV11-3 with TRBJ2-4; D gene unclear. The germline gives CDR1 SGHNT, CDR2 YENEEA. The CDR3 has 13 amino acids. Trimming removed 1 base from V and 5 bases from J, with 6 bases in between. This chain's CDR3 is CASSLAGQNIQYF. CDR3 in DNA: TGTGCCAGCAGCTTAGCCGGACAAAACATTCAGTACTTC. Filled out from reference TRBV11-3 and TRBJ2-4, the complete variable domain reads EAGVVQSPRYKIIEKKQPVAFWCNPISGHNTLYWYLQNLGQGPELLIRYENEEAVDDSQLPKDRFSAERLKGVDSTLKIQPAELGDSAVYLCASSLAGQNIQYFGAGTRLSVL.

The sample holds a few counts of this clone. The rearrangement joins TRBV2 to TRBJ1-5; D remains ambiguous. In germline, CDR1 is SNHLY, CDR2 FYNNEI. CDR3 length: 14 residues. Trimming shortened V by 3 bases and J by 7 bases, and 13 bases separated the two germline ends. CDR3 sequence reads: CASSESVVGQPQHF. CDR3 DNA: TGTGCCAGCAGTGAGTCGGTGGTGGGGCAGCCCCAGCATTTT. Based on the CDR3 plus reference TRBV2 and TRBJ1-5, the full variable domain is EPEVTQTPSHQVTQMGQEVILRCVPISNHLYFYWYRQILGQKVEFLVSFYNNEISEKSEIFDDQFSVERPDGSNFTLKIRSTKLEDSAMYFCASSESVVGQPQHFGDGTRLSIL.

On this clone itself: A read error is likely, as this CDR3 ends without the conserved phenylalanine or tryptophan. The J gene is TRBJ1-6, the V gene TRBV4-1; the match to TRBD1 covers 9 bases. The germline V gene has CDR1 MGHRA and CDR2 YSYEKL. The CDR3 is made up of 17 amino acids. The ends lost 0 bases at V and 6 bases at J; junction bases unmatched: 6. CDR3 DNA: TGCGCCAGCAGCCAAGATCTAACAGGGGGCCTTAATTCACCCCTCCACCTT. This encodes CASSQDLTGGLNSPLHL.

This sequence joins TRBV5-5 and TRBJ2-2; D tentatively reads TRBD1 or TRBD2 (5 bases each). This CDR3 has 15 residues. The V and J ends lost 4 bases and 7 bases respectively, with 17 bases between them. Germline values: CDR1 SGHKS, CDR2 YYEKEE (reference sequence). This CDR3 reads CASSGTRAPVGELFF. CDR3 in DNA: TGTGCCAGCAGCGGGACCCGAGCCCCCGTCGGGGAGCTGTTTTTT.

The chain is built from TRBV9 and TRBJ1-2, with TRBD1 matching 10 bases. Per the germline V gene, CDR1 is SGDLS and CDR2 is YYNGEE. The CDR3 totals 15 residues. Germline trimming cut 2 bases from V and 8 bases from J; bases unmatched to any gene: 9. CDR3 amino acids: CASSVETGGARGYTF. The CDR3 DNA reads TGTGCCAGCAGCGTTGAGACAGGGGGCGCACGGGGCTACACCTTC.

The J gene is TRBJ2-5, the V gene TRBV18; D is unclear. V lost 3 bases and J lost 2, with 7 bases in between. The germline V gene encodes CDR1 KGHSH and CDR2 LQKENI. This CDR3 spans 13 amino acids. In nucleotides, the CDR3 is TGTGCCAGCTCACCGCCAAGTCAAGAGACCCAGTACTTC. It encodes CASSPPSQETQYF.